This T cell receptor beta chain was retrieved from a study of blood T cell repertoires in COVID-19. The CDR3 contains 19 residues. This table comes from immunoSEQ multiplex PCR, and its TCRdb copy is limited to in-frame clones, with some not included. The data contain about 140,000 clones, roughly 80% of them singletons. The chain couples TRBV1 to TRBJ2-2; TRBD2 is the table's D call, not checked against the DNA. TRBV1 is labeled a pseudogene. The source is a man in his 70s who had recovered from COVID-19. The specimen sequenced was peripheral blood. The CDR3 region has the DNA TGCACCAGCAGCCGCCGACTAGCGGGAGGGCCACGGGACACCGGGGAGCTGTTTTTT. It yields the protein CTSSRRLAGGPRDTGELFF.